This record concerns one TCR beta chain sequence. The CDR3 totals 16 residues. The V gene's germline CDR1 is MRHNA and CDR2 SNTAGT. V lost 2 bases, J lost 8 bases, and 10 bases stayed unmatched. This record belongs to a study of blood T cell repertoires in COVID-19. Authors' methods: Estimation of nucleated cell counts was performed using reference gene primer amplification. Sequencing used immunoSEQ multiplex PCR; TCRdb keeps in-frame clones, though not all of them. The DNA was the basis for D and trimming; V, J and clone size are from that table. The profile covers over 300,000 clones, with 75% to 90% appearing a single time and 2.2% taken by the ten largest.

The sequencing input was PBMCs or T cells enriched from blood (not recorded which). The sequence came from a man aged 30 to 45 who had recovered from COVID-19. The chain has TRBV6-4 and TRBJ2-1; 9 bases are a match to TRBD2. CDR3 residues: CASSDVWRGGLDEQFF. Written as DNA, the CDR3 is TGTGCCAGCAGTGACGTGTGGCGGGGGGGCCTCGATGAGCAGTTCTTC.